This section outlines one T cell receptor beta chain sequence together with its context. Its antigen is still unknown. CDR1 SEHNR and CDR2 FQNEAQ come from the germline V gene (reference sequence). V gave up 5 bases and J gave up 5 bases, with 14 bases separating them. This CDR3 contains 14 residues. TCRdb re-analysed the 5' RACE reads in MiXCR, keeping a single row per CDR3 protein. Of about 1.7 million distinct CDR3 sequences detected, under 35% appear once; the ten largest clones hold 0.25% to 0.3%. The entry originates in a study of identical twins. Study results and caveats: With abundant cord blood beta clonotypes, insertions were fewer; memory repertoires showed no such pattern. Modeled out-of-frame TCR alpha sharing in monozygotic twins fell below observed levels. The analysis was cross-sectional rather than longitudinal within donors.

The chain has TRBV7-9 and TRBJ2-3; the D gene could be TRBD1 or TRBD2 (5 bases each). Material: cord blood. The TCR comes from a newborn girl in good health. This CDR3 reads CASSKGRTGDTQYF. In nucleotides, the CDR3 is TGTGCCAGCAGCAAGGGGAGAACGGGAGATACGCAGTATTTT.